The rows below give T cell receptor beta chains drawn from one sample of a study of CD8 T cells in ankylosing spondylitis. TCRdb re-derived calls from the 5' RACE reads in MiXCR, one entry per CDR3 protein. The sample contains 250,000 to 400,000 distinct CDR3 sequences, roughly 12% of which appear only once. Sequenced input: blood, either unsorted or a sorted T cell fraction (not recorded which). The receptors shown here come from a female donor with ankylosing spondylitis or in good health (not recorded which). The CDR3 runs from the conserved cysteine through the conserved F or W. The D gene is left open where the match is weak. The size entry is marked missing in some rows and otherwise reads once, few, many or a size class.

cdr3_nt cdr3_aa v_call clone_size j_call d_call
TGCAGTGCTAGTCGAGGCCTGAGCAATCAGCCCCAGCATTTT CSASRGLSNQPQHF TRBV20-1 many TRBJ1-5 NA
TGTGCCAGCAGCCCCTGGACGACTAGGCGAGAGACCCAGTACTTC CASSPWTTRRETQYF TRBV6-1 NA TRBJ2-5 NA
TGCAGTGCTAGTTTTGCAGGGCATGGCTACACCTTC CSASFAGHGYTF TRBV20-1 NA TRBJ1-2 NA
TGTGCCAGCAGAGGGGGAGCGCAGGGTGAAAAACTGTTTTTT CASRGGAQGEKLFF TRBV6-1 NA TRBJ1-4 NA
TGCGCCAGCAGCTTGGCGGGACTAGCGGGAAATGAGCAGTTCTTC CASSLAGLAGNEQFF TRBV5-1 many TRBJ2-1 TRBD2
TGTGCCAGCAGCCTCGGGTTTGGGGGGATGCACAATGAGCAGTTCTTC CASSLGFGGMHNEQFF TRBV7-9 many TRBJ2-1 NA
TGCAGTGCTAGCCGGCGGACTAACTACGAGCAGTACTTC CSASRRTNYEQYF TRBV20-1 many TRBJ2-7 NA
TGTGCCAGCAGCAAACTAGCGGCCAATGAGCAGTTCTTC CASSKLAANEQFF TRBV12-3/TRBV12-4 few TRBJ2-1 TRBD2
TGCAGTGCTAGAGAGAAGTCGGGGCGGGCCGGGGAGCTGTTTTTT CSAREKSGRAGELFF TRBV20-1 many TRBJ2-2 NA
TGCAGTGCTAGAGATGGGGTTTCGGCCAAAAACATTCAGTACTTC CSARDGVSAKNIQYF TRBV20-1 many TRBJ2-4 NA
TGTGCCAGCAGCCACCTGGGACTAGCGTTGCACAATGAGCAGTTCTTC CASSHLGLALHNEQFF TRBV4-2 NA TRBJ2-1 TRBD2
TGCAGTGCTATCCCGCCCGGTTACGAGCAGTACTTC CSAIPPGYEQYF TRBV20-1 many TRBJ2-7 NA
TGTGCCAGCAGCTTTGGACTAGCGGGAGGATCTTTCACAGATACGCAGTATTTT CASSFGLAGGSFTDTQYF TRBV5-6 NA TRBJ2-3 TRBD2
TGCAGTGCTAGAGATCCTACCCGGGAGGGTTCCTACAATGAGCAGTTCTTC CSARDPTREGSYNEQFF TRBV20-1 many TRBJ2-1 TRBD2
TGTGCCAGCAGTGCCGCGCCTACAGGGAGCAGTACTCAGCCCCAGCATTTT CASSAAPTGSSTQPQHF TRBV12-3/TRBV12-4 few TRBJ1-5 NA